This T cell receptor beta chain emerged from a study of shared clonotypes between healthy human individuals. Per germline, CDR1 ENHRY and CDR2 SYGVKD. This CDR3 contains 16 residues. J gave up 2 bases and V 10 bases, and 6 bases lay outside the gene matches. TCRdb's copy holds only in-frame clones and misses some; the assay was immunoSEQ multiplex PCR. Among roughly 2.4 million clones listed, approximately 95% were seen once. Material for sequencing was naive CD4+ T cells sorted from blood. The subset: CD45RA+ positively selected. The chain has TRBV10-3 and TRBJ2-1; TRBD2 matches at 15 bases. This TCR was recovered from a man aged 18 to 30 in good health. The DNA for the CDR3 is TGTGCCACGAGGACTAGCGGGGGGGCGCCCTACAATGAGCAGTTCTTC. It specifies CATRTSGGAPYNEQFF.